The 8 T cell receptor beta chains below all came from one sample that was sequenced in a study of Ad26.COV2.S vaccination and SARS-CoV-2 variants (dated by TCRdb to the early 2020s). The receptor library was made with the immunoSEQ multiplex PCR assay. In its TCRdb copy, this immuneACCESS table keeps in-frame sequences only and misses some clones. Where compared with another copy, unresolved V genes explain less than half of these, and the others have no known cause. The sample yields roughly 150,000 clones; more than 80% were counted once. The top ten constitute 5% of the sample. The time point tag for this specimen amounts to: individuals recovered from natural SARS-CoV-2 infection. Sequencing was performed on peripheral blood, taken after recovery from COVID-19. Every receptor here comes from a human donor who had recovered from COVID-19.

This chain connects TRBV14 to TRBJ2-2; no firm D call. The V end was cut by 5 bases, the J end by 1 base, with 5 bases between. The CDR3 covers 13 residues. Germline V gene data show CDR1 as SGHDN and CDR2 as FVKESK. This CDR3 reads CASSFMNTGELFF. In DNA, the CDR3 is TGTGCCAGCAGCTTTATGAACACCGGGGAGCTGTTTTTT.

The rearrangement uses TRBV15 and TRBJ2-1; 8 bases agree with TRBD2. V gave up 1 base and J gave up 7 bases; unmatched junction bases: 6. Germline V gene sequence: CDR1 LNHNV, CDR2 YYDKDF (reference sequence). The CDR3 spans 15 residues. This chain's CDR3 is CATSRASGGRNEQFF. The CDR3 region has the DNA TGTGCCACCAGCAGAGCCAGCGGGGGAAGGAATGAGCAGTTCTTC.

The V and J genes are TRBV4-2 and TRBJ1-1; weak D call: TRBD1 (5 bases). The V gene lost 6 bases and the J gene lost 6 bases, with 11 bases spanning the gap. The germline CDR1 and CDR2 sequences are LGHNA and YNFKEQ. This CDR3 contains 12 residues. CDR3 in DNA: TGTGCCAGCAGTTGGGGGAGGGCTGAAGCTTTCTTT. Protein product: CASSWGRAEAFF.

The rearrangement uses TRBV27 and TRBJ2-1, with a tentative D call TRBD2 (6 bases). Germline values: CDR1 MNHEY, CDR2 SMNVEV (reference sequence). The V end lost 6 bases, the J end lost 0 bases, and 12 bases lay between the germline ends. This CDR3 spans 15 amino acids. DNA for the CDR3: TGTGCCAGCAGCCCCCGGGGGATCTCCTACAATGAGCAGTTCTTC. It yields the protein CASSPRGISYNEQFF.

J is TRBJ2-7 and V is TRBV28; TRBD2 aligns across 15 bases. Germline values: CDR1 MDHEN, CDR2 SYDVKM. The length of the CDR3 is 18 residues. V dropped 6 bases and J dropped 3; count of bases not matched to a gene: 12. CDR3 sequence: CASSSGLAGGPPGYEQYF. The CDR3 DNA reads TGTGCCAGCAGCTCGGGACTAGCGGGGGGTCCTCCGGGCTACGAGCAGTACTTC.

The gene calls are TRBV6-6 and TRBJ1-2; D unclear. V was trimmed by 5 bases and J by 8 bases, leaving 9 bases between them. The CDR3 consists of 11 residues. Germline V gene data show CDR1 as MNHNY and CDR2 as SVGAGI (reference sequence). CDR3 sequence reads: CASSARSGYTF. CDR3 coding DNA: TGTGCCAGCAGTGCTCGGTCAGGCTACACCTTC.

This clone has only one observation. The J gene is TRBJ1-1, the V gene TRBV15, with 9 positions matching TRBD1. Germline V gene data show CDR1 as LNHNV and CDR2 as YYDKDF (reference sequence). With V trimmed by 3 bases and J by 1 base, 6 bases remained unmatched. The CDR3 is made up of 16 amino acids. The CDR3 bases are TGTGCCACCAGCAGCAGATGGGGACAGGGGAACACTGAAGCTTTCTTT. Its translation is CATSSRWGQGNTEAFF.

The chain is built from TRBV27 and TRBJ2-7; 12 bases map to TRBD1. The CDR3 consists of 17 residues. Germline values: CDR1 MNHEY, CDR2 SMNVEV (reference sequence). V gave up 10 bases and J gave up 3 bases; unmatched junction bases: 16. The CDR3, as DNA: TGTGCCACGGCCGGGACAGGGGGCCAAGACACGCTCTACGAGCAGTACTTC. This codes for CATAGTGGQDTLYEQYF.